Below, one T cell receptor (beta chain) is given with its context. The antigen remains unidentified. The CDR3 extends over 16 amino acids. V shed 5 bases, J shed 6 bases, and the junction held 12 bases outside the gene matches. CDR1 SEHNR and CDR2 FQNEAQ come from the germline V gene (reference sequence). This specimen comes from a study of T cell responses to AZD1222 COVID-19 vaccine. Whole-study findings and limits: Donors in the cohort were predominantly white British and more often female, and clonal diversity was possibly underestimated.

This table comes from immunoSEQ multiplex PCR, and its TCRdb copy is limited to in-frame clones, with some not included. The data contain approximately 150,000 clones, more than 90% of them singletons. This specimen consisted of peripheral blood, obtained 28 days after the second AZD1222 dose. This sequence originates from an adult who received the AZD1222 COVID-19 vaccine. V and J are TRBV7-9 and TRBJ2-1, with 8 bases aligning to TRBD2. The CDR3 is CASSRVLAGKGNEQFF. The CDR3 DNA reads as TGTGCCAGCAGCCGTGTTTTAGCGGGAAAGGGCAATGAGCAGTTCTTC. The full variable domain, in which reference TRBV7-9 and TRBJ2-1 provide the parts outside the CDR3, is DTGVSQNPRHKITKRGQNVTFRCDPISEHNRLYWYRQTLGQGPEFLTYFQNEAQLEKSRLLSDRFSAERPKGSFSTLEIQRTEQGDSAMYLCASSRVLAGKGNEQFFGPGTRLTVL.